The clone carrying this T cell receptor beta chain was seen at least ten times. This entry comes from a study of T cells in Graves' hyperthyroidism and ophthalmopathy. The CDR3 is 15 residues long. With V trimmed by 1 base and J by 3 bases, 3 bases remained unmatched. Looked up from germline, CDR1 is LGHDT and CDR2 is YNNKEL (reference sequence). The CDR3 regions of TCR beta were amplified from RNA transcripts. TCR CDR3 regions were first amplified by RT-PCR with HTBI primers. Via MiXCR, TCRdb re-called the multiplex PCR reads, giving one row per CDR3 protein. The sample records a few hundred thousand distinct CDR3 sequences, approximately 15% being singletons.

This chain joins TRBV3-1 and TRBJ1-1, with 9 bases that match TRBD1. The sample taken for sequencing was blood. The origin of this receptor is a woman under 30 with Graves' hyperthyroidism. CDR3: CASSQAGQGDTEAFF. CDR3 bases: TGTGCCAGCAGCCAAGCGGGACAGGGAGACACTGAAGCTTTCTTT.